This T cell receptor (beta chain) derives from a study of long-term antiretroviral therapy in people with HIV. Study-level findings and limits: Nothing was known about ART adherence, viral resistance or changes in therapy. After ART, diversity increased yet remained lower than transplant donor controls.

Turning to this clone: Its specificity is not known.

An immunoSEQ assay, version v3.0, was performed at survey level. Sequencing had a target that covered roughly 35,000-55,000 T-cell genomes per sample. Using immunoSEQ multiplex PCR, the repertoire was profiled, and TCRdb retains in-frame clones only, with some absent. The data contain roughly 25,000 clones, approximately 80% of them singletons. Donors each had at least one pre-ART PBMC sample and at least two post-ART ones. The V gene's germline CDR1 is SGHRS and CDR2 YFSETQ. V lost 8 bases, J lost 5 bases, and 9 bases stayed unmatched. This CDR3 region has 15 residues. The sequence was collected from a woman in her thirties with HIV. The chain is built from TRBV5-1 and TRBJ1-6, with 8 bases fitting TRBD1. The specimen comprised unsorted PBMCs, sampled 1.1 years before starting antiretroviral therapy. The CDR3 spells CASKRSTGDNSPLHF. The CDR3 DNA follows: TGCGCCAGTAAGAGATCGACAGGGGATAATTCACCCCTCCACTTT.